This is a list of T cell receptor beta chains from one sample in a study of cytomegalovirus exposure and HLA in healthy donors. Produced via immunoSEQ multiplex PCR; TCRdb's table is partial and in-frame only. The table has some 200,000 clones, 87% seen once; the top ten hold around 0.21%. Input material: PBMCs. These receptors came from a girl less than two years old in good health and CMV-seronegative. Both conserved end residues are part of each CDR3. The order of the fields is V gene, D gene, J gene, clone size, CDR3 protein, CDR3 DNA. A D gene is named only where the DNA matches it firmly. Rows give clone size only sometimes, using once, few, many, or a class for an expanded clone.

V: TRBV5-6
D: TRBD1
J: TRBJ2-2
size: .
CDR3: CASSWVPQGDGTGELFF
DNA: TGTGCCAGCAGCTGGGTTCCCCAGGGGGATGGGACCGGGGAGCTGTTTTTT

V: TRBV7-3
D: .
J: TRBJ2-1
size: once
CDR3: CASSLKPADEQFF
DNA: TGTGCCAGCAGCTTAAAACCAGCGGATGAGCAGTTCTTC

V: TRBV11-1
D: TRBD2
J: TRBJ2-7
size: .
CDR3: CASSSTSAMSYEQYF
DNA: TGTGCCAGCAGCTCGACTAGCGCCATGTCCTACGAGCAGTACTTC

V: TRBV30
D: TRBD2
J: TRBJ2-4
size: .
CDR3: CAWSGLGEGVKNIQYF
DNA: TGTGCCTGGAGCGGGTTGGGGGAGGGCGTCAAAAACATTCAGTACTTC

V: TRBV4-1
D: .
J: TRBJ1-2
size: .
CDR3: CASSPRGRNYGYTF
DNA: TGCGCCAGCAGCCCCCGCGGAAGGAACTATGGCTACACCTTC

V: TRBV19
D: TRBD1
J: TRBJ2-7
size: once
CDR3: CASSTIPGQGGSYEQYF
DNA: TGTGCCAGTAGTACCATCCCCGGACAGGGTGGCTCCTACGAGCAGTACTTC

V: TRBV20-1
D: .
J: TRBJ2-3
size: .
CDR3: CSASSGDTQYF
DNA: TGCAGTGCTAGCTCAGGGGATACGCAGTATTTT

V: TRBV7-8
D: .
J: TRBJ2-7
size: .
CDR3: CASSSDPGHPTYEQYF
DNA: TGTGCCAGCAGCTCAGATCCAGGACACCCTACGTACGAGCAGTACTTC

V: TRBV11-2
D: TRBD1
J: TRBJ1-1
size: .
CDR3: CASSLGADRANTEAFF
DNA: TGTGCCAGCAGCTTAGGAGCTGACAGGGCGAACACTGAAGCTTTCTTT

V: TRBV7-9
D: .
J: TRBJ2-1
size: .
CDR3: CASSSEQGPPPFF
DNA: TGTGCCAGCAGCTCGGAACAGGGACCTCCCCCGTTCTTC

V: TRBV7-9
D: .
J: TRBJ2-3
size: .
CDR3: CASSLPRGSTDTQYF
DNA: TGTGCCAGCAGCTTACCGCGAGGAAGCACAGATACGCAGTATTTT

V: TRBV12-1
D: .
J: TRBJ2-5
size: .
CDR3: CASSLRDKEETQYF
DNA: TGTGCCAGCAGCTTAAGGGACAAAGAGGAGACCCAGTACTTC

V: TRBV11-2
D: .
J: TRBJ2-3
size: .
CDR3: CASSSGMGPQRTDTQYF
DNA: TGTGCCAGCAGCTCCGGTATGGGGCCCCAACGCACAGATACGCAGTATTTT

V: TRBV7-9
D: .
J: TRBJ2-1
size: few
CDR3: CASSFNYNEQFF
DNA: TGTGCCAGCAGCTTTAACTACAATGAGCAGTTCTTC

V: TRBV18
D: .
J: TRBJ1-5
size: .
CDR3: CASSDDRGNQPQHF
DNA: TGTGCCAGCTCAGACGACCGGGGCAATCAGCCCCAGCATTTT

V: TRBV19
D: TRBD1
J: TRBJ1-5
size: once
CDR3: CASRVQGTFDQPQHF
DNA: TGTGCCAGTAGGGTACAGGGGACGTTCGATCAGCCCCAGCATTTT

V: TRBV6-5
D: TRBD2
J: TRBJ2-7
size: once
CDR3: CASSHGTSRYEQYF
DNA: TGTGCCAGCAGCCACGGGACTAGCCGCTACGAGCAGTACTTC

V: TRBV30
D: TRBD1
J: TRBJ1-1
size: .
CDR3: CAWRAGTGGFEAFF
DNA: TGTGCCTGGAGAGCCGGGACAGGGGGCTTTGAAGCTTTCTTT

V: TRBV30
D: .
J: TRBJ1-1
size: .
CDR3: CAWSVPAGQRSEAFF
DNA: TGTGCCTGGAGTGTACCGGCAGGGCAACGGTCGGAAGCTTTCTTT

V: TRBV1
D: .
J: TRBJ2-4
size: .
CDR3: CTSSQRPSRDSSPYAKNIQYF
DNA: TGCACCAGCAGCCAACGCCCATCGAGGGACTCAAGTCCTTACGCCAAAAACATTCAGTACTTC

V: TRBV30
D: .
J: TRBJ2-4
size: .
CDR3: CAWSSRLAKNIQYF
DNA: TGTGCCTGGAGTTCGCGGTTAGCCAAAAACATTCAGTACTTC

V: TRBV7-8
D: TRBD2
J: TRBJ2-3
size: .
CDR3: CASSPSGGATDTQYF
DNA: TGTGCCAGCAGCCCTAGCGGGGGGGCGACAGATACGCAGTATTTT

V: TRBV6-1
D: .
J: TRBJ1-2
size: once
CDR3: CASSDRVNYGYTF
DNA: TGTGCCAGCAGTGATCGGGTTAACTATGGCTACACCTTC

V: TRBV6-5
D: .
J: TRBJ1-1
size: .
CDR3: CASRSFADSTEAFF
DNA: TGTGCCAGCAGATCCTTCGCCGACAGTACTGAAGCTTTCTTT

V: TRBV7-7
D: .
J: TRBJ2-1
size: .
CDR3: CASSLAGAYNEQFF
DNA: TGTGCCAGCAGCTTAGCGGGAGCGTACAATGAGCAGTTCTTC

V: TRBV10-3
D: TRBD1
J: TRBJ1-1
size: .
CDR3: CAISTTGGSNTEAFF
DNA: TGTGCCATCAGCACGACAGGGGGCTCGAACACTGAAGCTTTCTTT

V: TRBV29-1
D: .
J: TRBJ1-1
size: few
CDR3: CSVKQIMNTEAFF
DNA: TGCAGCGTTAAACAGATAATGAACACTGAAGCTTTCTTT

V: TRBV9
D: TRBD1
J: TRBJ2-1
size: .
CDR3: CASNPQGANNEQFF
DNA: TGTGCCAGCAACCCACAGGGGGCGAACAATGAGCAGTTCTTC

V: TRBV6-6
D: .
J: TRBJ2-7
size: .
CDR3: CASSPTIPPYEQYF
DNA: TGTGCCAGCAGTCCGACTATCCCCCCCTACGAGCAGTACTTC

V: TRBV30
D: .
J: TRBJ2-3
size: .
CDR3: CAWSAGTPDTQYF
DNA: TGTGCCTGGAGTGCCGGGACACCAGATACGCAGTATTTT